This T cell receptor (beta chain) was identified during a study of shared clonotypes between healthy human individuals. Study summary: Two female and a few male donors aged 18 to 49 were enrolled.

This clone was detected only once. The antigen remains unidentified. Caucasian adults residing in Nashville, Tennessee made up all the donors. It was about 82 million PBMCs that unsorted samples used for genomic DNA. Trimming removed 6 bases from V and 5 bases from J, with 7 bases in between. This CDR3 has 12 amino acids. Germline assignment: CDR1 LGHNT and CDR2 FRNRAP. Study-wide findings and caveats: Having only a few donors restricted how much genetic and exposure-history diversity was captured.

Profiling relied on immunoSEQ multiplex PCR, and the TCRdb table lists in-frame clones only, not all of them. The sample comprises about 460,000 clones, roughly three quarters of which are singletons, and 12% rests with the top ten. The sequenced sample consisted of PBMCs. This clonotype was obtained from a woman between 40 and 55 years old in good health. Some clones in this sample may be carry-over from other donors' samples. The chain couples TRBV12-5 to TRBJ2-2; no clear D gene. The CDR3 nucleotides read TGTGCTAGTGGGAGAGATACCGGGGAGCTGTTTTTT. Encoded protein: CASGRDTGELFF.